This T cell receptor beta chain was identified during a study of cytomegalovirus exposure and HLA in healthy donors. Study-level background: Of all 400 or so donors who were genotyped, 80% to 85% belonged to the Caucasian-associated ancestry cluster.

The CDR3 runs to 17 residues. CDR1 is ENHRY and CDR2 is SYGVKD in the germline V gene. The V and J ends lost 6 bases and 5 bases, in that order; junction bases with no gene match: 10. The PCR employed 60 Vbeta primers together with 13 Jbeta primers. Using immunoSEQ multiplex PCR, the repertoire was profiled, and TCRdb retains in-frame clones only, with some absent. The sample includes around 40,000 clones. Sequenced input: PBMCs. The genes are TRBV10-3 and TRBJ2-2; 12 nucleotides line up with TRBD2. The sequence came from a man aged 30 to 45 in good health and CMV-seronegative. CDR3 DNA sequence: TGTGCCATCAGCATTCTAGCGGGAGGGCCGAGGACCGGGGAGCTGTTTTTT. Its protein is CAISILAGGPRTGELFF.